This is a list of T cell receptor beta chains from one sample in a study of T cell responses to AZD1222 COVID-19 vaccine. Data came from immunoSEQ multiplex PCR; TCRdb stores just in-frame clones and leaves some out. The sample includes some 170,000 clones, around 90% of them seen just once. The sequences come from peripheral blood, collected 28 days after the second dose of the MenACWY control vaccine. All receptors derive from an adult who received the MenACWY meningococcal vaccine as a control. Each CDR3 is given with its conserved first and last residue. Fields, in order: V gene, D gene, clone size, J gene, CDR3 DNA, CDR3 protein. D genes are given only for firm matches. Rows may omit the clone size; those that give it use once, few, many or a size class.

V gene: TRBV4-2
D gene: -
clone size: -
J gene: TRBJ1-2
CDR3 DNA: TGTGCCAGCAGCCAAGGTAGCTCCTATGGCTACACCTTC
CDR3 protein: CASSQGSSYGYTF

V gene: TRBV7-9
D gene: -
clone size: -
J gene: TRBJ1-3
CDR3 DNA: TGTGCCAGCAGCTTTATGACGGGTGGAAACACCATATATTTT
CDR3 protein: CASSFMTGGNTIYF

V gene: TRBV7-8
D gene: -
clone size: -
J gene: TRBJ1-2
CDR3 DNA: TGTGCCAGCAGCCCGGGGTTTGGCTACACCTTC
CDR3 protein: CASSPGFGYTF

V gene: TRBV27
D gene: TRBD1
clone size: once
J gene: TRBJ2-7
CDR3 DNA: TGTGCCAGCAGTTTAATTTCGGACAGGGGCCACGAGCAGTACTTC
CDR3 protein: CASSLISDRGHEQYF

V gene: TRBV4-3
D gene: TRBD1
clone size: -
J gene: TRBJ1-4
CDR3 DNA: TGCGCCAGCAGCCAAGGCCGGGACAGCCTAGCAACTAATGAAAAACTGTTTTTT
CDR3 protein: CASSQGRDSLATNEKLFF

V gene: TRBV6-2/TRBV6-3
D gene: -
clone size: -
J gene: TRBJ2-2
CDR3 DNA: TGTGCCAGCAGCCCAGGAACTAGGGACACCGGGGAGCTGTTTTTT
CDR3 protein: CASSPGTRDTGELFF

V gene: TRBV11-1
D gene: -
clone size: -
J gene: TRBJ2-1
CDR3 DNA: TGTGCCAGCAGCCCCCGGGGGCAGGGCAATGAGCAGTTCTTC
CDR3 protein: CASSPRGQGNEQFF

V gene: TRBV28
D gene: TRBD1
clone size: -
J gene: TRBJ2-7
CDR3 DNA: TGTGCCAGCACGAAAGCCGGGACAGGTCTCGAGCAGTACTTC
CDR3 protein: CASTKAGTGLEQYF

V gene: TRBV4-3
D gene: TRBD1
clone size: -
J gene: TRBJ2-6
CDR3 DNA: TGCGCCAGCAGCCAAGAACAGGGGATCTCTGGGGCCAACGTCCTGACTTTC
CDR3 protein: CASSQEQGISGANVLTF

V gene: TRBV7-8
D gene: -
clone size: -
J gene: TRBJ1-1
CDR3 DNA: TGTGCCAGCAGCCCCAGGTCGCCGTTGGGGATATCGTTGTATGGGGGGTCGAACACTGAAGCTTTCTTT
CDR3 protein: CASSPRSPLGISLYGGSNTEAFF

V gene: TRBV7-8
D gene: -
clone size: -
J gene: TRBJ1-5
CDR3 DNA: TGTGCCAGCAGCCGCGCCAACTCAGGTTTAGGTGCGCCCCAGCATTTT
CDR3 protein: CASSRANSGLGAPQHF

V gene: TRBV3-1/TRBV3-2
D gene: -
clone size: once
J gene: TRBJ2-3
CDR3 DNA: TGTGCCAGCAGCCAGTCTGAGGGGGGCCGTCGAGATACGCAGTATTTT
CDR3 protein: CASSQSEGGRRDTQYF

V gene: TRBV5-5
D gene: -
clone size: -
J gene: TRBJ1-5
CDR3 DNA: TGTGCCAGCAGCGCAATCAGCAATCAGCCCCAGCATTTT
CDR3 protein: CASSAISNQPQHF

V gene: TRBV6-1
D gene: TRBD2
clone size: -
J gene: TRBJ2-1
CDR3 DNA: TGTGCCAGCAGTGAAAGAGGGACTAGCGGCTACAATGAGCAGTTCTTC
CDR3 protein: CASSERGTSGYNEQFF